Each of the 23 T cell receptor beta chains below was sequenced from the same sample in a study of T cells in localized non-small cell lung cancer. Clones were read by immunoSEQ multiplex PCR, and TCRdb kept only the in-frame ones, dropping some. The data hold roughly 35,000 clones, with around 90% observed a single time. The specimen comprised peripheral blood, sampled before any cancer treatment. Every receptor here comes from a woman aged 35-75 years with stage I lung adenocarcinoma.

This clone has a handful of counts. The chain carries TRBV7-8 and TRBJ1-2, with 11 bases identical to TRBD1. Unmatched junction bases numbered 7, after V lost 5 bases and J lost 8 bases. Germline V gene lookup returns CDR1 SGHVS and CDR2 FQNEAQ. The CDR3 length is 14 residues. The CDR3 DNA reads TGTGCCAGCAGCCAAAGGACAGGGGGCGTAGGCTACACCTTC. It specifies CASSQRTGGVGYTF.

This clone was picked up one time. The genes are TRBV2 and TRBJ2-1, with D perhaps matching TRBD2 (6 bases). Trimming left V 7 bases short and J 2 bases short, with 12 bases between. The CDR3 is 14 residues long. CDR1 is SNHLY, CDR2 FYNNEI, per germline. This CDR3 reads CASNDRGAYNEQFF. In DNA form, the CDR3 reads TGTGCCAGCAATGATCGCGGGGCCTACAATGAGCAGTTCTTC.

The V gene is TRBV7-9, the J gene TRBJ2-1; a possible D gene is TRBD1 (6 bases). The CDR3 covers 13 residues. Trimming cost V 5 bases and J 8 bases, with 13 bases left between them. CDR1 and CDR2 (germline): SEHNR, FQNEAQ (reference sequence). CDR3 sequence (DNA): TGTGCCAGCAGCCAGACCTCAGGGGATGAGCAGTTCTTC. It translates to CASSQTSGDEQFF. The full variable domain, with the rest looked up from reference TRBV7-9 and TRBJ2-1, is DTGVSQNPRHKITKRGQNVTFRCDPISEHNRLYWYRQTLGQGPEFLTYFQNEAQLEKSRLLSDRFSAERPKGSFSTLEIQRTEQGDSAMYLCASSQTSGDEQFFGPGTRLTVL.

The rearrangement uses TRBV28 and TRBJ2-7; 10 nucleotides line up with TRBD1. J gave up 4 bases and V 6 bases, and 9 bases lay outside the gene matches. CDR1 is MDHEN, CDR2 SYDVKM, per germline. This CDR3 region has 15 residues. In DNA form, the CDR3 reads TGTGCCAGCAGGTCAACCGGGACAGGGGTTTACGAGCAGTACTTC. Protein: CASRSTGTGVYEQYF.

Points on this clone: The junction and the germline gene differ at one end; a read error may be behind it. This chain connects TRBV15 to TRBJ1-6; D may be TRBD1 (6 bases). The CDR3 is made up of 14 amino acids. Germline V gene sequence: CDR1 LNHNV, CDR2 YYDKDF (reference sequence). CDR3 sequence (DNA): TGTGCCACCAGCCGAGACAGGTTAAGATCACCCCTCCACTTT. Translating gives CATSRDRLRSPLHF.

The chain combines TRBV28 with TRBJ1-5; 8 bases agree with TRBD1. V lost 5 bases to trimming and J lost 4 bases; unmatched junction nucleotides: 4. The CDR3 covers 14 residues. The V gene's germline CDR1 is MDHEN and CDR2 SYDVKM. The CDR3 is CASSRRTGNQPQHF. The CDR3 coding sequence is TGTGCCAGCAGTAGACGGACAGGGAATCAGCCCCAGCATTTT.

V and J are TRBV28 and TRBJ2-5; D is perhaps TRBD2 (6 bases). Trimming removed 10 bases at V and 5 bases at J, with 17 bases between. The CDR3 is 13 residues long. The germline CDR1 and CDR2 sequences are MDHEN and SYDVKM. CDR3: CATLPGLSETQYF. The CDR3 coding sequence is TGTGCCACCCTACCGGGACTGTCTGAGACCCAGTACTTC. The full variable domain, completed using reference TRBV28 and TRBJ2-5, is DVKVTQSSRYLVKRTGEKVFLECVQDMDHENMFWYRQDPGLGLRLIYFSYDVKMKEKGDIPEGYSVSREKKERFSLILESASTNQTSMYLCATLPGLSETQYFGPGTRLLVL.

This clone was recorded a few times. This chain links TRBV6-1 with TRBJ1-2, with 7 bases matching TRBD1. Losses at the gene ends were 6 bases for V and 7 bases for J; bases not matched to a gene: 14. This CDR3 is built from 15 residues. CDR1 MNHNS and CDR2 SASEGT come from the germline V gene. The CDR3 region is CASRKGTGDVFGYTF. In DNA, the CDR3 is TGTGCCAGCAGAAAAGGCACAGGGGACGTTTTTGGCTACACCTTC.

The chain has TRBV2 and TRBJ1-2; D remains unclear. The CDR3 has 13 residues. The V end was cut by 8 bases, the J end by 0 bases, with 10 bases between. Germline V CDR1 and CDR2: SNHLY, FYNNEI. The CDR3 sequence is CASLLSANYGYTF. The CDR3 nucleotides are TGTGCCAGCCTTCTTTCAGCTAACTATGGCTACACCTTC.

This chain joins TRBV28 and TRBJ1-4; D is uncertain. Trimming took off 4 bases at V and 5 bases at J, with 14 bases between the two ends. The CDR3 runs 15 residues. Germline V CDR1 and CDR2: MDHEN, SYDVKM. CDR3 sequence: CASSSSRRINEKLFF. In DNA, the CDR3 is TGTGCCAGCAGTTCATCCCGGAGAATAAATGAAAAACTGTTTTTT.

The chain has TRBV11-1 and TRBJ2-2; D remains unclear. The V gene lost 4 bases and the J gene lost 4 bases, with 13 bases spanning the gap. This CDR3 spans 15 amino acids. Germline values: CDR1 SGHAT, CDR2 FQDESV (reference sequence). The CDR3 loop reads CASSSRQDRTGELFF. CDR3 in DNA: TGTGCCAGCAGCTCCCGACAAGACCGCACCGGGGAGCTGTTTTTT.

This chain links TRBV5-6 with TRBJ2-1; TRBD2 matches at 10 bases. There are 16 residues in the CDR3. Trimming cost V 2 bases and J 6 bases; bases outside gene matches: 8. Germline loops: CDR1 SGHDT, CDR2 YYEEEE. The CDR3 reads CASSLVWSGGANEQFF. Written as DNA, the CDR3 is TGTGCCAGCAGCTTAGTATGGAGCGGGGGGGCCAATGAGCAGTTCTTC.

The sample holds a few counts of this clone. This rearrangement joins TRBV4-2 to TRBJ1-3; 8 bases line up with TRBD1. The CDR3 runs to 16 residues. The germline V gene has CDR1 LGHNA and CDR2 YNFKEQ. After removal of 4 bases from V and 8 bases from J, the junction contained 13 bases not matched to a gene. The CDR3 here is CASSPDPGTGADTIYF. The CDR3 DNA sequence: TGTGCCAGCAGCCCCGATCCTGGGACAGGCGCGGACACCATATATTTT.

This clone was seen a single time. J is TRBJ2-5 and V is TRBV28, with D perhaps assigned TRBD1 or TRBD2 (6 bases each). Germline assignment: CDR1 MDHEN and CDR2 SYDVKM. The ends were cut back, 5 bases at V and 4 bases at J, with 17 bases in the middle. The CDR3 covers 15 residues. CDR3 region: CASSAPRRGRETQYF. Here the CDR3 DNA reads TGTGCCAGCAGTGCCCCGAGGAGGGGGAGAGAGACCCAGTACTTC.

V usage is TRBV2 and J usage is TRBJ1-5; 11 nucleotides line up with TRBD1. The length of the CDR3 is 13 residues. J was trimmed by 6 bases and V by 8 bases; bases with no gene match: 3. CDR1 SNHLY and CDR2 FYNNEI come from the germline V gene. This CDR3 reads CASGTGGFQPQHF. CDR3 nucleotide sequence: TGTGCCAGCGGGACAGGGGGTTTTCAGCCCCAGCATTTT.

This sequence joins TRBV7-2 and TRBJ1-1; 8 positions match TRBD1. J lost 0 bases, V lost 6 bases, and 3 bases had no gene match. Germline V gene data show CDR1 as SGHTA and CDR2 as FQGNSA. This CDR3 comprises 14 residues. The CDR3 protein is CASRFRGLNTEAFF. The CDR3 bases are TGTGCCAGCAGGTTCAGGGGGCTGAACACTGAAGCTTTCTTT.

This clone was observed a handful of times. The J gene is TRBJ1-5, the V gene TRBV5-6, with D hard to call. The CDR3 has 15 residues. V lost 6 bases and J 6 bases, leaving 19 bases between the germline ends. The germline V gene encodes CDR1 SGHDT and CDR2 YYEEEE. The CDR3 reads CASTFGQRVGQPQHF. In DNA, the CDR3 is TGTGCCAGCACCTTTGGGCAGAGGGTCGGTCAGCCCCAGCATTTT.

The chain employs TRBV6-6 and TRBJ1-2, with D perhaps TRBD1 (6 bases). V shed 9 bases and J shed 7 bases, with 15 bases lying between them. Germline-derived CDR1 and CDR2 are MNHNY and SVGAGI (reference sequence). CDR3 length: 12 residues. Here the CDR3 reads CASSGASGGYTF. CDR3 coding DNA: TGTGCCAGTTCAGGGGCGTCGGGTGGCTACACCTTC.

The genes are TRBV6-5 and TRBJ2-7; D is unresolved. The CDR3 totals 13 residues. Germline V gene lookup returns CDR1 MNHEY and CDR2 SVGAGI. The V end lost 6 bases, the J end lost 4 bases, and 13 bases lay between the germline ends. CDR3 nucleotide sequence: TGTGCCAGCAGCCCCTCAACCCAATACGAGCAGTACTTC. Amino acid sequence: CASSPSTQYEQYF.

In this sample, this clone turned up once. CDR3 DNA sequence: TGTGCCTGGAGTGACAGAACCACCGGGGAGCTGTTTTTT. Amino acid sequence: CAWSDRTTGELFF. J is TRBJ2-2 and V is TRBV30; D call uncertain. CDR1 is GTSNPN, CDR2 SVGIG, per germline (reference sequence). V gave up 1 base and J gave up 4 bases, with 7 bases separating them. This CDR3 has 13 residues.

This chain links TRBV28 with TRBJ2-7; D may be TRBD1 (6 bases). Per the germline V gene, CDR1 is MDHEN and CDR2 is SYDVKM. V lost 5 bases to trimming and J lost 0 bases, with 14 bases between them. The CDR3 spans 15 residues. CDR3 in amino acids: CASSPDSPSSYEQYF. For the CDR3, the DNA is TGTGCCAGCAGTCCGGACAGTCCGAGCTCCTACGAGCAGTACTTC.

The chain is built from TRBV28 and TRBJ1-2, with D unclear. The CDR3 extends over 11 amino acids. Germline loops: CDR1 MDHEN, CDR2 SYDVKM. Trimming stripped 5 bases from V and 3 bases from J, with 4 bases between. The CDR3 nucleotides are TGTGCCAGCAGTCAACACTATGGCTACACCTTC. Amino acid sequence: CASSQHYGYTF.

This sequence joins TRBV7-9 and TRBJ1-5; D remains ambiguous. Germline assignment: CDR1 SEHNR and CDR2 FQNEAQ (reference sequence). There are 13 residues in the CDR3. V was shortened by 8 bases and J by 8 bases, with 16 bases between the two germline ends. CDR3: CASRGIAEEPQHF. The CDR3, as DNA: TGTGCCAGCCGCGGGATCGCGGAAGAGCCCCAGCATTTT.